This T cell receptor beta chain comes out of a study of T cells in Graves' hyperthyroidism and ophthalmopathy. Using RNA transcripts as the source, TCR beta CDR3 regions were amplified. The study used the HTBI primer set for a first-round RT-PCR of the TCR CDR3. One entry per CDR3 protein, called by TCRdb with MiXCR from the multiplex PCR reads. The sample comprises about 550,000 distinct CDR3 sequences, around 21% of which are singletons, and 26% rests with the top ten. The TCR sequence derives from a man between 18 and 35 years old with Graves' hyperthyroidism. Input material: blood.

The DNA of the CDR3 is TGTGCCAGCATCACCACTTTATATAACACTGAAGCTTTCTTT. This translates into CASITTLYNTEAFF. The V and J genes are TRBV6-1 and TRBJ1-1, with D unresolved. CDR3 size: 14 residues. Germline CDR1 is MNHNS and CDR2 is SASEGT. Deletions cut 7 bases from V and 2 bases from J, with 14 bases between.